These 26 T cell receptor beta chains were sequenced from one sample in a study of T cells after yellow fever vaccination. TCRdb processed the 5' RACE reads anew with MiXCR; each CDR3 protein has one entry. This sample has some 350,000 distinct CDR3 sequences, with approximately 3.9% found just once. The starting material was PBMCs, obtained 5 days after the yellow fever booster vaccination. The source of these receptors is a young man who received the YFV17D yellow fever vaccine.

This clonotype showed up many times. The chain joins TRBV5-1 to TRBJ2-3, with D perhaps matching TRBD1 or TRBD2 (6 bases each). Germline assignment: CDR1 SGHRS and CDR2 YFSETQ. The length of the CDR3 is 14 residues. Trimming pared 0 bases from V and 5 bases from J, leaving 10 bases between. CDR3: CASSLVQGGDTQYF. Written as DNA, the CDR3 is TGCGCCAGCAGCTTGGTACAGGGAGGAGATACGCAGTATTTT.

This clonotype was detected a few times. The rearrangement uses TRBV6-2 or TRBV6-3 and TRBJ1-1, with D perhaps TRBD1 (5 bases). CDR1 is MNHEY, CDR2 SVGEGT, per germline. V lost 11 bases and J lost 7, with 26 bases in between. The length of the CDR3 is 15 residues. The CDR3 sequence is CASSSPGTEQVEAFF. The CDR3 nucleotides read TGTGCCTCCAGTTCCCCCGGGACCGAACAGGTTGAAGCTTTCTTT.

This chain links TRBV10-3 with TRBJ1-2, with D possibly being TRBD1 (5 bases). CDR3 length: 11 amino acids. Trimming took off 10 bases at V and 7 bases at J, with 13 bases between the two ends. Germline-derived CDR1 and CDR2 are ENHRY and SYGVKD. Written as DNA, the CDR3 is TGTGCCACCCAGGGAGGGGTTGGCTACACCTTC. It translates to CATQGGVGYTF.

This clonotype has ten or more counts. This sequence joins TRBV5-4 and TRBJ2-3; TRBD2 matches at 10 bases. The germline CDR1 and CDR2 sequences are SGHNT and YYREEE (reference sequence). J was trimmed by 4 bases and V by 2 bases; bases with no gene match: 1. This CDR3 is 14 amino acids long. As DNA, the CDR3 is TGTGCCAGCAGCTTAGCGGGGGGGCCAGATACGCAGTATTTT. Amino acid sequence: CASSLAGGPDTQYF.

This clonotype was seen only a few times. This rearrangement joins TRBV9 to TRBJ2-1; maybe TRBD1 (5 bases). V dropped 0 bases and J dropped 5 bases, with 9 bases sitting between them. The germline CDR1 and CDR2 sequences are SGDLS and YYNGEE. This CDR3 contains 14 residues. The CDR3: CASSVEGLDNEQFF. The CDR3 nucleotides are TGTGCCAGCAGCGTAGAGGGGCTGGACAATGAGCAGTTCTTC.

V is TRBV12-3 or TRBV12-4 and J is TRBJ2-4, with TRBD1 matching 7 bases. V gave up 3 bases and J gave up 1 base; unmatched junction bases: 9. The CDR3 runs 17 residues. The CDR3 region has the DNA TGTGCCAGCAGTTTGGTTTCAGTCAGGGGGGCCAAAAACATTCAGTACTTC. It translates to CASSLVSVRGAKNIQYF.

The chain couples TRBV27 to TRBJ2-1; 13 nucleotides agree with TRBD2. The CDR3 loop spans 18 amino acids. Germline V gene lookup returns CDR1 MNHEY and CDR2 SMNVEV (reference sequence). The ends lost 8 bases at V and 9 bases at J; junction bases unmatched: 19. CDR3 sequence: CASDGPHLLAGGPSEQFF. CDR3 DNA: TGTGCCAGCGACGGCCCCCATCTACTAGCGGGGGGGCCTAGTGAGCAGTTCTTC.

The V call is TRBV28, the J call TRBJ1-3, with 9 positions matching TRBD1. V shed 4 bases, J shed 8 bases, and the junction held 3 bases outside the gene matches. CDR1 and CDR2 (germline): MDHEN, SYDVKM. There are 13 residues in the CDR3. The CDR3 spells CASSSGQGYTIYF. CDR3 bases: TGTGCCAGCAGTTCGGGACAGGGATACACCATATATTTT. The whole variable domain, remainder taken from reference TRBV28 and TRBJ1-3, is DVKVTQSSRYLVKRTGEKVFLECVQDMDHENMFWYRQDPGLGLRLIYFSYDVKMKEKGDIPEGYSVSREKKERFSLILESASTNQTSMYLCASSSGQGYTIYFGEGSWLTVV.

The genes are TRBV20-1 and TRBJ2-3, with 7 bases that match TRBD2. Trimming at V came to 1 base and at J to 2 bases, leaving 3 bases not matched to a gene. The CDR3 runs to 14 residues. Germline V gives CDR1 DFQATT, CDR2 SNEGSKA (reference sequence). The CDR3 protein is CSARAGGSTDTQYF. The CDR3 DNA sequence: TGCAGTGCTAGAGCGGGGGGTTCCACAGATACGCAGTATTTT.

This clonotype occurred a few times. V is TRBV10-3 and J is TRBJ1-1, with TRBD1 as a possible D gene (5 bases). The CDR3 is 12 amino acids. The germline CDR1 and CDR2 sequences are ENHRY and SYGVKD. Trimming shortened V by 10 bases and J by 4 bases, and 13 bases separated the two germline ends. CDR3 in amino acids: CATRRVRTEAFF. The CDR3, as DNA: TGTGCCACACGCAGGGTACGCACTGAAGCTTTCTTT.

This clonotype was counted only a few times. The genes are TRBV3-1 and TRBJ2-7; D possibly corresponds to TRBD1 (6 bases). The CDR3 extends over 14 amino acids. Germline CDR1 is LGHDT and CDR2 is YNNKEL (reference sequence). V was pared by 0 bases and J by 3 bases, with 9 bases between. The CDR3: CASSQETGIYEQYV. The CDR3 DNA is TGTGCCAGCAGCCAAGAGACAGGAATCTACGAGCAGTACGTC.

The chain's CDR3 is CSVAARETQYF. Here the CDR3 DNA reads TGCAGCGTTGCAGCTCGAGAGACCCAGTACTTC. The chain employs TRBV29-1 and TRBJ2-5; D unclear. This CDR3 spans 11 amino acids. Germline loops: CDR1 SQVTM, CDR2 ANQGSEA. The V end was cut by 4 bases, the J end by 4 bases, with 7 bases between.

This clonotype was seen many times. The V gene is TRBV7-8, the J gene TRBJ1-5; D is perhaps TRBD1 (6 bases). V lost 3 bases and J lost 6, with 9 bases in between. This CDR3 region has 13 residues. From germline, CDR1 is SGHVS and CDR2 FQNEAQ. The DNA of the CDR3 is TGTGCCAGCAGCTTGGGCAGGGGTCAGCCCCAGCATTTT. Its translation: CASSLGRGQPQHF.

This clonotype was recorded at least ten times. The gene calls are TRBV9 and TRBJ2-5; D possibly matches TRBD1 or TRBD2 (6 bases each). V was cut by 0 bases and J by 5 bases, with 17 bases left in between. This CDR3 has 16 amino acids. CDR1 is SGDLS and CDR2 is YYNGEE in the germline V gene. The CDR3 nucleotides read TGTGCCAGCAGCGTAGCGGGTGGGGGGCAGGGGGAGACCCAGTACTTC. The encoded protein is CASSVAGGGQGETQYF.

This clonotype was seen repeatedly, ten times or more. V and J are TRBV5-1 and TRBJ1-6; D remains ambiguous. Germline V lookup: CDR1 SGHRS, CDR2 YFSETQ. This CDR3 region has 17 residues. Trimming removed 3 bases at V and 10 bases at J, with 23 bases between. Here the CDR3 DNA reads TGCGCCAGCAGCTCGGGCAACAGATGGTCGTCGAAATCACCCCTCCACTTT. Translation gives CASSSGNRWSSKSPLHF. Looking up the rest from reference TRBV5-1 and TRBJ1-6 gives the full variable domain: KAGVTQTPRYLIKTRGQQVTLSCSPISGHRSVSWYQQTPGQGLQFLFEYFSETQRNKGNFPGRFSGRQFSNSRSEMNVSTLELGDSALYLCASSSGNRWSSKSPLHFGNGTRLTVT.

This clonotype was found many times. The gene calls are TRBV12-5 and TRBJ2-1; 8 bases agree with TRBD2. Germline V gives CDR1 LGHNT, CDR2 FRNRAP. Germline trimming cut 0 bases from V and 2 bases from J; bases unmatched to any gene: 3. The CDR3 runs to 16 residues. The CDR3 protein is CASGLVRGGPYNEQFF. Here the CDR3 DNA reads TGTGCTAGTGGTTTGGTACGGGGGGGCCCCTACAATGAGCAGTTCTTC.

This clonotype has more than one count but fewer than ten. The chain links TRBV9 to TRBJ1-3; 7 nucleotides align to TRBD1. The CDR3 runs to 15 residues. In germline, CDR1 is SGDLS, CDR2 YYNGEE. V was pared by 2 bases and J by 1 base, with 3 bases of the junction left unmatched. The CDR3 loop reads CASSVETGSGNTIYF. DNA of the CDR3: TGTGCCAGCAGCGTCGAGACAGGGTCTGGAAACACCATATATTTT.

This clonotype has ten or more counts. V gene TRBV20-1 combines with J gene TRBJ1-2; 8 nucleotides align to TRBD1. CDR1 and CDR2 from the germline V gene are DFQATT and SNEGSKA (reference sequence). Trimming removed 1 base from V and 0 bases from J; junction bases left unmatched: 7. The CDR3 runs to 16 residues. The CDR3 DNA follows: TGCAGTGCTAGAGGGTATGGACAGGGCTCTAACTATGGCTACACCTTC. Protein sequence: CSARGYGQGSNYGYTF.

The chain employs TRBV18 and TRBJ1-2; no reliable D call. Germline-derived CDR1 and CDR2 are KGHSH and LQKENI. The V end was cut by 2 bases, the J end by 6 bases, with 22 bases between. This CDR3 is 17 amino acids long. The CDR3 reads CASSPNAQGRDRDGYTF. Written as DNA, the CDR3 is TGTGCCAGCTCACCAAACGCTCAAGGGCGGGATCGGGATGGCTACACCTTC.

In this sample, this clonotype turned up many times. The CDR3 here is CAISDPTGNTIYF. DNA of the CDR3: TGTGCCATCAGTGACCCAACTGGAAACACCATATATTTT. The rearrangement uses TRBV10-3 and TRBJ1-3; no clear D gene. V was trimmed by 3 bases and J by 2 bases, leaving 5 bases between them. Germline V lookup: CDR1 ENHRY, CDR2 SYGVKD. The CDR3 sequence is 13 residues long.

This clonotype was counted between two and nine times. This CDR3 reads CASSFRGLLGNEQFF. The CDR3 DNA reads as TGTGCCAGCAGCTTCCGAGGTTTGCTTGGGAATGAGCAGTTCTTC. This sequence joins TRBV7-8 and TRBJ2-1; D remains unclear. Trimming removed 3 bases at V and 7 bases at J, with 16 bases between. The CDR3 covers 15 residues. CDR1 SGHVS and CDR2 FQNEAQ come from the germline V gene.

The rearrangement uses TRBV11-2 and TRBJ2-3; D unresolved. From germline, CDR1 is SGHAT and CDR2 FQNNGV. The CDR3 covers 13 residues. The V gene lost 5 bases and the J gene lost 5 bases, with 11 bases spanning the gap. CDR3 protein: CASSRASLDTQYF. The CDR3 DNA reads as TGTGCCAGCAGCCGTGCCAGCTTAGATACGCAGTATTTT.

This clonotype came up many times. The J gene is TRBJ2-2, the V gene TRBV20-1; no clear D. This CDR3 comprises 11 residues. Germline assignment: CDR1 DFQATT and CDR2 SNEGSKA (reference sequence). The V end was cut by 5 bases, the J end by 5 bases, with 6 bases between. CDR3 nucleotide sequence: TGCAGTGCTTTTAGTACCGGGGAGCTGTTTTTT. Its protein is CSAFSTGELFF.

This clonotype was seen a few times. This CDR3 reads CASSYYLRGETQYF. CDR3 in DNA: TGCGCCAGCAGCTACTATCTACGAGGGGAGACCCAGTACTTC. The chain links TRBV5-1 to TRBJ2-5; D might be TRBD2 (5 bases). This CDR3 contains 14 residues. The germline V gene encodes CDR1 SGHRS and CDR2 YFSETQ. Trimming took off 3 bases at V and 5 bases at J, with 14 bases between the two ends.

This clonotype showed up just a few times. V usage is TRBV2 and J usage is TRBJ2-1, with TRBD2 matching 15 bases. In germline, CDR1 is SNHLY, CDR2 FYNNEI. V lost 4 bases, J lost 10 bases, and 2 bases stayed unmatched. This CDR3 has 14 residues. In DNA, the CDR3 is TGTGCCAGCAGTGTGGGGACTAGCGGGGGGGAGCAGTTCTTC. Amino acid sequence: CASSVGTSGGEQFF. The full variable domain, with the rest looked up from reference TRBV2 and TRBJ2-1, is EPEVTQTPSHQVTQMGQEVILRCVPISNHLYFYWYRQILGQKVEFLVSFYNNEISEKSEIFDDQFSVERPDGSNFTLKIRSTKLEDSAMYFCASSVGTSGGEQFFGPGTRLTVL.

V gene TRBV4-2 combines with J gene TRBJ2-3, with 8 bases that match TRBD1. V shed 1 base and J 3 bases; nucleotides not matched to a gene: 6. The length of the CDR3 is 16 residues. Germline lookup yields CDR1 LGHNA and CDR2 YNFKEQ. The DNA of the CDR3 is TGTGCCAGCAGCCAAGTTTACAGGGGGGTGACAGATACGCAGTATTTT. Protein: CASSQVYRGVTDTQYF.